This T cell receptor (beta chain) was sequenced for a study of cytomegalovirus exposure and HLA in healthy donors. V shed 4 bases and J 0 bases; nucleotides not matched to a gene: 6. Per germline, CDR1 MDHEN and CDR2 SYDVKM. The CDR3 runs to 15 residues. The PCR ran on 60 Vbeta and 13 Jbeta primers. This table comes from immunoSEQ multiplex PCR, and its TCRdb copy is limited to in-frame clones, with some not included. The sample holds 160,000 or so clones, approximately 77% seen once. The chain carries TRBV28 and TRBJ2-7; TRBD1 matches at 7 bases. Sequences were obtained from PBMCs. The source is a man aged 50 to 59 in good health and CMV-seropositive. In nucleotides, the CDR3 is TGTGCCAGCAGTTCCGGGGCAGGGGGCTCCTACGAGCAGTACTTC. Amino acid sequence: CASSSGAGGSYEQYF.